The 24 T cell receptor beta chains below were found in one sample sequenced in a study of blood T cell repertoires in COVID-19. This table comes from immunoSEQ multiplex PCR, and its TCRdb copy is limited to in-frame clones, with some not included. The sample lists 70,000 to 100,000 clones; less than 75% were seen once. Input material: peripheral blood. The receptors shown here come from a woman in her sixties in a cohort sampled during active or convalescent COVID-19.

V usage is TRBV7-8 and J usage is TRBJ1-4; maybe TRBD1 (6 bases). Germline lookup yields CDR1 SGHVS and CDR2 FQNEAQ. CDR3 length: 17 amino acids. Trimming took off 1 base at V and 4 bases at J, with 16 bases between the two ends. CDR3 DNA: TGTGCCAGCAGCTTAGTTGCAGGGGTTTGGATTAATGAAAAACTGTTTTTT. Translation: CASSLVAGVWINEKLFF.

This sequence joins TRBV7-2 and TRBJ2-5; 9 bases line up with TRBD2. CDR1 SGHTA and CDR2 FQGNSA come from the germline V gene. V dropped 4 bases and J dropped 5; count of bases not matched to a gene: 11. The CDR3 is made up of 16 amino acids. CDR3 DNA: TGTGCCAGCAGCTCTCCGGGACTAGCCTGGGGGGAGACCCAGTACTTC. Amino acid sequence: CASSSPGLAWGETQYF.

This clone occurred once. V gene TRBV5-1 combines with J gene TRBJ1-4; D gene unclear. With 0 bases removed from V and 8 bases from J, the gap between germline ends came to 5 bases. The CDR3 totals 12 residues. Germline values: CDR1 SGHRS, CDR2 YFSETQ. The CDR3 here is CASSLDREKLFF. The CDR3 nucleotides are TGCGCCAGCAGCTTGGACAGAGAAAAACTGTTTTTT.

This clone is a singleton in its sample. The V call is TRBV6-5, the J call TRBJ1-5; D gene uncertain. Trimming took 0 bases from V and 3 from J, leaving 9 bases between them. The germline CDR1 and CDR2 sequences are MNHEY and SVGAGI. CDR3 length: 15 amino acids. The chain's CDR3 is CASSYSLSDNQPQHF. The CDR3, as DNA: TGTGCCAGCAGTTACTCTTTATCAGACAATCAGCCCCAGCATTTT.

This chain joins TRBV28 and TRBJ1-1; D is unresolved. Germline V CDR1 and CDR2: MDHEN, SYDVKM. This CDR3 spans 13 amino acids. Trimming shortened V by 3 bases and J by 3 bases, and 8 bases separated the two germline ends. The CDR3 reads CASSFEPDTEAFF. CDR3 sequence (DNA): TGTGCCAGCAGTTTTGAGCCGGACACTGAAGCTTTCTTT.

V is TRBV19 and J is TRBJ1-5, with 7 bases that match TRBD1. CDR1 and CDR2 from the germline V gene are LNHDA and SQIVND (reference sequence). The trim removed 5 bases at V and 6 bases at J, leaving 13 bases unmatched. The CDR3 extends over 16 amino acids. In DNA form, the CDR3 reads TGTGCCAGTAGTCCAAGATGGACAGGCCGGGGTCAGCCCCAGCATTTT. As protein: CASSPRWTGRGQPQHF.

A few counts support this clone. The chain couples TRBV4-1 to TRBJ1-5; possible D gene TRBD1, 5 bases. CDR1 and CDR2 (germline): MGHRA, YSYEKL. Trimming took off 1 base at V and 7 bases at J, with 17 bases between the two ends. The CDR3 is 16 residues long. CDR3 residues: CASSQVVLGGYQPQHF. Written as DNA, the CDR3 is TGCGCCAGCAGCCAAGTCGTGCTGGGGGGTTACCAGCCCCAGCATTTT.

This clone was counted between two and nine times. This sequence joins TRBV5-1 and TRBJ2-2, with 10 positions matching TRBD1. There are 15 residues in the CDR3. In germline, CDR1 is SGHRS, CDR2 YFSETQ. J lost 4 bases, V lost 6 bases, and 6 bases had no gene match. The CDR3 region has the DNA TGCGCCAGCATACCCGGGACAGGGGTCACCGGGGAGCTGTTTTTT. The encoded protein is CASIPGTGVTGELFF.

The rearrangement uses TRBV18 and TRBJ1-2; D is unclear. CDR3 length: 17 amino acids. V was pared by 3 bases and J by 0 bases, with 17 bases between. CDR1 is KGHSH, CDR2 LQKENI, per germline. The CDR3 region has the DNA TGTGCCAGCTCACCCAGCGCGGCGAGGACTACTAACTATGGCTACACCTTC. Translated, it gives CASSPSAARTTNYGYTF.

The V call is TRBV7-2, the J call TRBJ1-5; 10 bases line up with TRBD1. The CDR3 contains 16 residues. V trimming: 1 base; J trimming: 5 bases; junction bases outside the gene matches: 5. Germline loops: CDR1 SGHTA, CDR2 FQGNSA. CDR3 protein: CASSLEGQGLYQPQHF. The DNA of the CDR3 is TGTGCCAGCAGCTTAGAGGGACAGGGGTTATATCAGCCCCAGCATTTT.

About this clone itself: The germline gene is not matched at one end of the junction; a read error may be the cause. The chain combines TRBV7-9 with TRBJ2-5; 8 nucleotides match TRBD2. CDR1 SEHNR and CDR2 FQNEAQ come from the germline V gene (reference sequence). CDR3 length: 15 amino acids. CDR3 in DNA: TGTGCCAGCAGCGTAGCCGGGACTAGCCAAGAGACCCAGTACTTC. This codes for CASSVAGTSQETQYF.

In DNA form, the CDR3 reads TGTGCCAGCACCTCGGGACAGGGGAATTCACCCCTCCACTTT. Its translation is CASTSGQGNSPLHF. This chain connects TRBV2 to TRBJ1-6; the match to TRBD1 covers 10 bases. The CDR3 runs to 14 residues. Germline trimming cut 7 bases from V and 7 bases from J; bases unmatched to any gene: 4. Germline V CDR1 and CDR2: SNHLY, FYNNEI.

This sequence joins TRBV3-1 (or the pseudogene TRBV3-2) and TRBJ2-1; TRBD1 matches 8 bases. The CDR3 length is 16 residues. Germline CDR1 LGHDT, CDR2 YNNKEL (reference sequence). With V trimmed by 4 bases and J by 1 base, 6 bases remained unmatched. The CDR3 loop is CASSLYGTGSYNEQFF. The DNA for the CDR3 is TGTGCCAGCAGCCTGTACGGGACAGGTTCCTACAATGAGCAGTTCTTC.

The gene calls are TRBV6-5 and TRBJ1-1; D is possibly TRBD1 (5 bases). V was cut by 6 bases and J by 1 base, with 9 bases left in between. The germline V gene encodes CDR1 MNHEY and CDR2 SVGAGI. The CDR3 is made up of 13 amino acids. The CDR3 loop is CASRRTSNTEAFF. CDR3 sequence (DNA): TGTGCCAGCAGACGGACATCGAACACTGAAGCTTTCTTT.

This sequence joins TRBV9 and TRBJ2-5; D might be TRBD2 (6 bases). The CDR3 is 17 residues long. V was clipped by 0 bases and J by 1 base, with 16 bases between them. Germline CDR1 is SGDLS and CDR2 is YYNGEE. The CDR3 loop is CASSVVGGMTVQETQYF. CDR3 DNA: TGTGCCAGCAGCGTAGTCGGGGGTATGACCGTCCAAGAGACCCAGTACTTC.

The gene calls are TRBV5-4 and TRBJ2-3; TRBD2 is a possible D gene (5 bases). V lost 0 bases and J lost 2, with 7 bases in between. The CDR3 contains 14 residues. Looked up from germline, CDR1 is SGHNT and CDR2 is YYREEE (reference sequence). The CDR3: CASSLGLNTDTQYF. The CDR3, as DNA: TGTGCCAGCAGCTTGGGACTAAACACAGATACGCAGTATTTT.

DNA for the CDR3: TGTGCCAGCAGAAATGACAGGGGTCCAGAAACAGATACGCAGTATTTT. It codes for CASRNDRGPETDTQYF. The rearrangement links TRBV28 to TRBJ2-3, with 8 positions matching TRBD1. Germline V gene data show CDR1 as MDHEN and CDR2 as SYDVKM. The length of the CDR3 is 16 residues. V trimming: 6 bases; J trimming: 3 bases; junction bases outside the gene matches: 11.

The chain carries TRBV6-5 and TRBJ1-1; 10 positions agree with TRBD1. The length of the CDR3 is 15 residues. Germline V gene lookup returns CDR1 MNHEY and CDR2 SVGAGI. V gave up 7 bases and J gave up 0 bases; unmatched junction bases: 5. CDR3 in DNA: TGTGCCAGCAACCCGGGACAGGGGATGAACACTGAAGCTTTCTTT. Protein product: CASNPGQGMNTEAFF.

The chain is built from TRBV3-1 (or the pseudogene TRBV3-2) and TRBJ2-7; 11 bases agree with TRBD1. Looked up from germline, CDR1 is LGHDT and CDR2 is YNNKEL (reference sequence). Trimming took 3 bases from V and 6 from J; bases not matched to a gene: 7. This CDR3 has 15 residues. In DNA form, the CDR3 reads TGTGCCAGCAGCCATCTGGACAGGGGGCGTAGCGAGCAGTACTTC. Protein product: CASSHLDRGRSEQYF.

The J gene is TRBJ2-5, the V gene TRBV5-1, with 9 bases that match TRBD2. Germline CDR1 is SGHRS and CDR2 is YFSETQ. The CDR3 runs 15 residues. V dropped 2 bases and J dropped 2; count of bases not matched to a gene: 4. CDR3 bases: TGCGCCAGCAGCTTTAGCGGGGGAGGGCAAGAGACCCAGTACTTC. Protein sequence: CASSFSGGGQETQYF.

This chain uses TRBV5-4 with TRBJ2-1, with 7 bases lining up with TRBD2. CDR3 size: 18 residues. Germline trimming cut 0 bases from V and 3 bases from J; bases unmatched to any gene: 12. Germline assignment: CDR1 SGHNT and CDR2 YYREEE (reference sequence). CDR3 region: CASSLDPSGGGVYNEQFF. The CDR3 region has the DNA TGTGCCAGCAGCTTGGACCCGAGTGGGGGAGGGGTCTACAATGAGCAGTTCTTC.

The chain joins TRBV29-1 to TRBJ2-2; 8 bases are a match to TRBD2. J lost 3 bases, V lost 2 bases, and 8 bases had no gene match. This CDR3 is built from 16 residues. Germline CDR1 SQVTM, CDR2 ANQGSEA. CDR3 in DNA: TGCAGCGTTGAATCCGCATCGGGGGGGGACACCGGGGAGCTGTTTTTT. Protein: CSVESASGGDTGELFF.

CDR3 nucleotide sequence: TGCGCCAGCAGACCTATACAGGGAAATGAGCAGTTCTTC. Its protein is CASRPIQGNEQFF. The V gene is TRBV5-1, the J gene TRBJ2-1; tentative D call: TRBD1 (6 bases). V shed 5 bases and J shed 7 bases, with 13 bases lying between them. Germline V CDR1 and CDR2: SGHRS, YFSETQ. This CDR3 has 13 amino acids.

V gene TRBV3-1 (or the pseudogene TRBV3-2) combines with J gene TRBJ2-5, with TRBD1 matching 7 bases. The V segment lost 2 bases and the J segment 8 bases; nucleotides outside the gene matches: 8. Germline V gene sequence: CDR1 LGHDT, CDR2 YNNKEL (reference sequence). There are 14 residues in the CDR3. The CDR3: CASSQPDRKRTQYF. The CDR3 DNA reads as TGTGCCAGCAGCCAACCGGACAGGAAGAGAACCCAGTACTTC.